This is a list of T cell receptor beta chains from one sample in a study of cytomegalovirus exposure and HLA in healthy donors. Assay used: immunoSEQ multiplex PCR; TCRdb lists only in-frame clones, some missing. The sample shows 60,000 to 100,000 clones, and about 4.6% sits with its ten largest clones. Sequenced: PBMCs. The receptor set was obtained from a man under 40 in good health and CMV-seronegative. The CDR3 runs from the conserved cysteine through the conserved F or W. A D gene is named only where the DNA matches it firmly.

V: TRBV5-1
length: 12
D: TRBD1
J: TRBJ2-7
CDR3: CASSLESGTAYF
DNA: TGCGCCAGCAGCTTGGAGTCTGGGACAGCGTACTTC

V: TRBV5-4
length: 15
D: TRBD2
J: TRBJ2-1
CDR3: CASSFGGGSYNEQFF
DNA: TGTGCCAGCAGCTTTGGCGGGGGCTCCTACAATGAGCAGTTCTTC

V: TRBV12-5
length: 16
D: TRBD1
J: TRBJ1-1
CDR3: CASGHPGQGVRTEAFF
DNA: TGTGCTAGTGGTCATCCGGGACAGGGGGTACGGACTGAAGCTTTCTTT

V: TRBV5-1
length: 15
D: NA
J: TRBJ2-4
CDR3: CASSGGGSGEGIQYF
DNA: TGCGCCAGCAGCGGAGGCGGTTCGGGGGAAGGCATTCAGTACTTC

V: TRBV5-4
length: 16
D: TRBD1
J: TRBJ1-1
CDR3: CASSRIARGRNTEAFF
DNA: TGTGCCAGCAGCCGAATCGCCAGGGGGCGGAACACTGAAGCTTTCTTT

V: TRBV7-9
length: 15
D: TRBD1
J: TRBJ2-1
CDR3: CASSVRQGAYNEQFF
DNA: TGTGCCAGCAGCGTCAGACAGGGTGCCTACAATGAGCAGTTCTTC

V: TRBV4-1
length: 16
D: NA
J: TRBJ1-1
CDR3: CASSQGVGHRNTEAFF
DNA: TGCGCCAGCAGCCAAGGGGTGGGACACCGAAACACTGAAGCTTTCTTT

V: TRBV18
length: 16
D: NA
J: TRBJ1-3
CDR3: CASSPRVDSSGNTIYF
DNA: TGTGCCAGCTCACCAAGAGTGGACAGTTCAGGAAACACCATATATTTT

V: TRBV29-1
length: 15
D: TRBD1
J: TRBJ1-1
CDR3: CSVLGTGGVGTEAFF
DNA: TGCAGCGTTCTTGGGACAGGGGGCGTAGGCACTGAAGCTTTCTTT

V: TRBV6-6
length: 14
D: NA
J: TRBJ1-2
CDR3: CASRPQGSNYGYTF
DNA: TGTGCCAGCAGACCACAGGGTTCCAACTATGGCTACACCTTC

V: TRBV7-3
length: 13
D: NA
J: TRBJ2-5
CDR3: CASSPGVRETQYF
DNA: TGTGCCAGCAGCCCGGGAGTCAGAGAGACCCAGTACTTC

V: TRBV7-3
length: 13
D: TRBD1
J: TRBJ1-1
CDR3: CASSSGQGTEAFF
DNA: TGTGCCAGCAGCTCGGGACAGGGCACTGAAGCTTTCTTT

V: TRBV5-1
length: 16
D: TRBD2
J: TRBJ2-3
CDR3: CASSLVASGNTDTQYF
DNA: TGCGCCAGCAGCTTGGTGGCTAGCGGGAACACAGATACGCAGTATTTT

V: TRBV29-1
length: 15
D: NA
J: TRBJ1-6
CDR3: CSVVSNSSYNSPLHF
DNA: TGCAGCGTTGTGTCGAACAGCTCCTATAATTCACCCCTCCACTTT

V: TRBV5-6
length: 12
D: NA
J: TRBJ1-1
CDR3: CASKGWETEAFF
DNA: TGTGCCAGCAAAGGGTGGGAGACTGAAGCTTTCTTT

V: TRBV7-3
length: 11
D: NA
J: TRBJ1-1
CDR3: CASSLNERAFF
DNA: TGTGCCAGCAGCTTAAACGAGAGAGCTTTCTTT

V: TRBV28
length: 14
D: TRBD1
J: TRBJ2-7
CDR3: CASSLGQGLYEQYF
DNA: TGTGCCAGCAGTCTGGGACAGGGGCTGTACGAGCAGTACTTC

V: TRBV2
length: 14
D: TRBD1
J: TRBJ2-3
CDR3: CASSFPTGADTQYF
DNA: TGTGCCAGCAGTTTTCCGACAGGGGCAGATACGCAGTATTTT

V: TRBV6-5
length: 15
D: TRBD2
J: TRBJ2-4
CDR3: CASSYSAGGRDIQYF
DNA: TGTGCCAGCAGTTACTCCGCGGGGGGCCGGGACATTCAGTACTTC

V: TRBV11-2
length: 14
D: NA
J: TRBJ2-5
CDR3: CASSLSGRRETQYF
DNA: TGTGCCAGCAGCCTCTCGGGAAGGAGGGAGACCCAGTACTTC

V: TRBV14
length: 15
D: NA
J: TRBJ2-7
CDR3: CASSPLGVDSYEQYF
DNA: TGTGCCAGCAGCCCCCTCGGGGTCGACTCCTACGAGCAGTACTTC

V: TRBV20-1
length: 11
D: TRBD1
J: TRBJ2-7
CDR3: CSGQERYEQYF
DNA: TGCAGCGGACAGGAGCGCTACGAGCAGTACTTC

V: TRBV5-6
length: 16
D: NA
J: TRBJ2-1
CDR3: CASSLRAQGIRNEQFF
DNA: TGTGCCAGCAGCTTGAGAGCGCAGGGAATTAGGAATGAGCAGTTCTTC

V: TRBV4-1
length: 16
D: TRBD2
J: TRBJ2-7
CDR3: CASSQVAGVGAYEQYF
DNA: TGCGCCAGCAGCCAAGTAGCGGGAGTAGGGGCCTACGAGCAGTACTTC

V: TRBV18
length: 16
D: TRBD1
J: TRBJ2-1
CDR3: CASSIIGPQGDTEQFF
DNA: TGTGCCAGCTCAATAATCGGGCCTCAGGGGGATACTGAGCAGTTCTTC

V: TRBV19
length: 13
D: TRBD1
J: TRBJ1-2
CDR3: CARQGPANYGYTF
DNA: TGTGCCAGACAGGGGCCTGCTAACTATGGCTACACCTTC

V: TRBV19
length: 13
D: NA
J: TRBJ2-3
CDR3: CASSAGGRVTQYF
DNA: TGTGCCAGTAGTGCCGGAGGGAGAGTCACGCAGTATTTT

V: TRBV13
length: 15
D: TRBD1
J: TRBJ1-1
CDR3: CASSFGTGLNTEAFF
DNA: TGTGCCAGCAGCTTCGGGACAGGTTTAAACACTGAAGCTTTCTTT

V: TRBV11-3
length: 14
D: NA
J: TRBJ2-3
CDR3: CASSLEASTDTQYF
DNA: TGTGCCAGCAGCTTAGAAGCCAGCACAGATACGCAGTATTTT

V: TRBV2
length: 14
D: NA
J: TRBJ2-5
CDR3: CASSDVHWQETQYF
DNA: TGTGCCAGCAGTGATGTACATTGGCAAGAGACCCAGTACTTC

V: TRBV9
length: 17
D: TRBD2
J: TRBJ2-3
CDR3: CASSANWASGHTDTQYF
DNA: TGTGCCAGCAGCGCCAACTGGGCTAGCGGACACACAGATACGCAGTATTTT

V: TRBV4-2
length: 14
D: NA
J: TRBJ2-7
CDR3: CASSQGLVSYEQYF
DNA: TGTGCCAGCAGCCAAGGACTAGTGTCCTACGAGCAGTACTTC

V: TRBV5-6
length: 14
D: TRBD1
J: TRBJ2-7
CDR3: CASSSLQGGYEQYF
DNA: TGTGCCAGCAGCTCATTACAGGGGGGCTACGAGCAGTACTTC

V: TRBV6-5
length: 15
D: NA
J: TRBJ2-2
CDR3: CATRWRTGNTGELFF
DNA: TGTGCCACAAGATGGAGGACGGGGAACACCGGGGAGCTGTTTTTT

V: TRBV10-3
length: 14
D: NA
J: TRBJ1-6
CDR3: CAISAGLGDSPLHF
DNA: TGTGCCATCAGTGCGGGCTTGGGAGATTCACCCCTCCACTTT

V: TRBV2
length: 14
D: NA
J: TRBJ2-3
CDR3: CASSETGITDTQYF
DNA: TGTGCCAGCAGTGAAACAGGAATCACAGATACGCAGTATTTT

V: TRBV9
length: 15
D: NA
J: TRBJ2-2
CDR3: CASSVVVGGTGELFF
DNA: TGTGCCAGCAGCGTAGTAGTGGGGGGCACCGGGGAGCTGTTTTTT

V: TRBV19
length: 13
D: NA
J: TRBJ1-2
CDR3: CASSIEAGNGYTF
DNA: TGTGCCAGTAGTATAGAAGCAGGGAATGGCTACACCTTC

V: TRBV6-5
length: 12
D: NA
J: TRBJ1-3
CDR3: CASRSSGNTIYF
DNA: TGTGCCAGCAGGAGCTCTGGAAACACCATATATTTT

V: TRBV11-2
length: 14
D: NA
J: TRBJ1-1
CDR3: CASSLWIGDTEAFF
DNA: TGTGCCAGCAGCTTATGGATCGGGGACACTGAGGCTTTCTTT

V: TRBV5-4
length: 14
D: TRBD1
J: TRBJ2-3
CDR3: CASSRPGQSDTQYF
DNA: TGTGCCAGCAGTCGGCCGGGACAGTCGGATACGCAGTATTTT